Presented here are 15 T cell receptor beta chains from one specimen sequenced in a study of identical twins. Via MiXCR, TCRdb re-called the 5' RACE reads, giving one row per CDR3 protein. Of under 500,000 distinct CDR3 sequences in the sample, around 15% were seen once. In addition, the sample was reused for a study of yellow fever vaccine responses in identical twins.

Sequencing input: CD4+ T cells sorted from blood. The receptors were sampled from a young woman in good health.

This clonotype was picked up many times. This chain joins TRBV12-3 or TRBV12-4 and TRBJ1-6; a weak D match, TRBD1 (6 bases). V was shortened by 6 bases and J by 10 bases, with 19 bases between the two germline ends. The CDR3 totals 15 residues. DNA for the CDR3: TGTGCCAGCAGGGAGGGGGTCCTGTTGGGATCACCCCTCCACTTT. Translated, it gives CASREGVLLGSPLHF.

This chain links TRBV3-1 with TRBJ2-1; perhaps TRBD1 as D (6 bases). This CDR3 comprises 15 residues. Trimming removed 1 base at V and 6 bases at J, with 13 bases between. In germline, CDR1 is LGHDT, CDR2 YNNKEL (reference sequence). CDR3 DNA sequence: TGTGCCAGCAGCCAAGGTGTGGGGGCAATCAATGAGCAGTTCTTC. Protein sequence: CASSQGVGAINEQFF.

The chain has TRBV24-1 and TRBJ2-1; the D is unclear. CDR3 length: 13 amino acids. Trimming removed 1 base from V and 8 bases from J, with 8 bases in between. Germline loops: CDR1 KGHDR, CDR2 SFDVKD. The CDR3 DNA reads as TGTGCCACCAGTGATTTCACCAGCCATGAGCAGTTCTTC. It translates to CATSDFTSHEQFF.

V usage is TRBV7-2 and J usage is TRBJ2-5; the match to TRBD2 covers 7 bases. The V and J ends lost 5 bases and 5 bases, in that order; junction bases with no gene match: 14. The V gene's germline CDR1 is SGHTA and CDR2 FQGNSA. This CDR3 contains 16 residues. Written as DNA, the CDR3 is TGTGCCAGCAGCCCACAGCGGGCGGGAGTACGGGAGACCCAGTACTTC. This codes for CASSPQRAGVRETQYF. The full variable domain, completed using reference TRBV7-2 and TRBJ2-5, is GAGVSQSPSNKVTEKGKDVELRCDPISGHTALYWYRQSLGQGLEFLIYFQGNSAPDKSGLPSDRFSAERTGGSVSTLTIQRTQQEDSAVYLCASSPQRAGVRETQYFGPGTRLLVL.

The CDR3 region is CASSRWGGFEETQYF. DNA of the CDR3: TGTGCCAGCAGTAGGTGGGGCGGATTCGAAGAGACCCAGTACTTC. The chain links TRBV12-3 or TRBV12-4 to TRBJ2-5; tentative D call: TRBD1 (5 bases). CDR3 length: 15 amino acids. Trimming removed 5 bases at V and 3 bases at J, with 16 bases between.

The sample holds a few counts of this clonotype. The CDR3 protein is CATSSNREGYGYTF. The CDR3 DNA sequence: TGTGCCACCAGCAGTAACAGGGAGGGCTATGGCTACACCTTC. J is TRBJ1-2 and V is TRBV15; possible D gene TRBD1, 6 bases. CDR1 is LNHNV, CDR2 YYDKDF, per germline (reference sequence). The germline V and J ends were trimmed by 3 bases and 4 bases, with 12 bases remaining between them. The CDR3 has 14 residues.

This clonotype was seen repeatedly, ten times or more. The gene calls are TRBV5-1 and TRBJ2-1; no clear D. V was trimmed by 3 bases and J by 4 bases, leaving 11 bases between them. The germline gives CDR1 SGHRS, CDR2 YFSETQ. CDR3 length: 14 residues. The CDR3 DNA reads TGCGCCAGCAGCTCCGGACCAGCATACAATGAGCAGTTCTTC. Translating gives CASSSGPAYNEQFF.

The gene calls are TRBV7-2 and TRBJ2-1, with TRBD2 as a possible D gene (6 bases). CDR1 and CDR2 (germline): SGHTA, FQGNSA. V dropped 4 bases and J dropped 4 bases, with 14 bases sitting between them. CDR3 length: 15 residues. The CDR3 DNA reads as TGTGCCAGCAGCTCCCAACCGGGAGTGTACAATGAGCAGTTCTTC. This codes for CASSSQPGVYNEQFF.

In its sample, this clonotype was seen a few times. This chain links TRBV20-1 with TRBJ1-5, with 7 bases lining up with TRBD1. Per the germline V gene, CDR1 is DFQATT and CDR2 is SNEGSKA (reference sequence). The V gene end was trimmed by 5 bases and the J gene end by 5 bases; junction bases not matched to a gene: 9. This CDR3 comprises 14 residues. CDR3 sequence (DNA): TGCAGTGCTCCCGGACAGGAGAATTATCAGCCCCAGCATTTT. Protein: CSAPGQENYQPQHF.

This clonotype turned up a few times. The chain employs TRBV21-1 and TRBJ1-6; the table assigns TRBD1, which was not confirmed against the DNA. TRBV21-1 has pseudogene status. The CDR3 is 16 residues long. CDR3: CASRKGLGHRHSPLHF. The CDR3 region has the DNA TGTGCCAGCAGAAAAGGGTTGGGACACCGACATTCACCCCTCCACTTT.

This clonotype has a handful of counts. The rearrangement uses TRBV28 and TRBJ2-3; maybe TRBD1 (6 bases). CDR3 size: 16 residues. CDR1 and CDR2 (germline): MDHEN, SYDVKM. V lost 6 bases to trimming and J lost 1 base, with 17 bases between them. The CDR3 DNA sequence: TGTGCCAGCAGCCAAACAGGGCCCGGGGGCACAGATACGCAGTATTTT. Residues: CASSQTGPGGTDTQYF. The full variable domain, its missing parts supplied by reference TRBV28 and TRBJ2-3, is DVKVTQSSRYLVKRTGEKVFLECVQDMDHENMFWYRQDPGLGLRLIYFSYDVKMKEKGDIPEGYSVSREKKERFSLILESASTNQTSMYLCASSQTGPGGTDTQYFGPGTRLTVL.

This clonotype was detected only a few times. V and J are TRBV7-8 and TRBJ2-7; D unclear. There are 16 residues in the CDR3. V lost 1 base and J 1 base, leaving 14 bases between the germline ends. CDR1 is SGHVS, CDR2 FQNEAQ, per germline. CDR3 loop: CASSLGIAPRSYEQYF. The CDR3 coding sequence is TGTGCCAGCAGCTTAGGGATAGCACCCAGGTCCTACGAGCAGTACTTC.

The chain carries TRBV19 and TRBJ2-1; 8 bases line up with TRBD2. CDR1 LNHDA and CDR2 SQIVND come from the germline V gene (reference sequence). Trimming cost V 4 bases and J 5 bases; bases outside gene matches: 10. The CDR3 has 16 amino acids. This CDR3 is CASSTQAGVNNNEQFF. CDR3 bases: TGTGCCAGTAGTACTCAAGCGGGAGTCAATAACAATGAGCAGTTCTTC.

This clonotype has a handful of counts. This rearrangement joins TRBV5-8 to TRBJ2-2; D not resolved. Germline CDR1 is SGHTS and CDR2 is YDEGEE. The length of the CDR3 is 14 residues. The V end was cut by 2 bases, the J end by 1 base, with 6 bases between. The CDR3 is CASSFRQNTGELFF. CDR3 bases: TGTGCCAGCAGCTTTAGACAGAACACCGGGGAGCTGTTTTTT. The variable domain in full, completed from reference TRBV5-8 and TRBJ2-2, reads EAGVTQSPTHLIKTRGQQATLRCSPISGHTSVYWYQQALGLGLQFLLWYDEGEERNRGNFPPRFSGRQFPNYSSELNVNALELEDSALYLCASSFRQNTGELFFGEGSRLTVL.

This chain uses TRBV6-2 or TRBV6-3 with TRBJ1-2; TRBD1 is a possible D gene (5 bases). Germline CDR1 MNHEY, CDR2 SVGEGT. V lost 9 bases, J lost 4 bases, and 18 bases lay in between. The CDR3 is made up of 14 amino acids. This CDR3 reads CASNPQGRGYGYTF. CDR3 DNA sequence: TGTGCCAGTAACCCCCAGGGAAGGGGCTATGGCTACACCTTC.